The entry below describes one T cell receptor beta chain. This specimen comes from a study of blood T cell repertoires in COVID-19. The wider study: The United States, Italy and Spain supplied acute and convalescent COVID-19 samples. PBMCs, B-cell-depleted T cells, or T cells provided the cDNA or gDNA that made up the material.

Germline CDR1 reads WNHNN; CDR2 reads SYGVQD (reference sequence). The CDR3 has 15 amino acids. V lost 0 bases, J lost 3 bases, and 10 bases lay in between. In the authors' methods: For nucleated cells, counts were estimated from reference gene primer amplification. Sequencing used immunoSEQ multiplex PCR; TCRdb keeps in-frame clones, though not all of them. V, J and clone size are taken as reported in that table, and D and trimming were inferred from the DNA itself. There are 200,000 to 250,000 clones in the sample; 89% occur only once, and 4.5% to 5.5% lies in the top ten. This chain joins TRBV10-1 and TRBJ2-3, with D possibly matching TRBD1 (6 bases). Sequencing was carried out using peripheral blood. The sequence came from a woman between 35 and 50 years old with acute or convalescent COVID-19. DNA for the CDR3: TGCGCCAGCAGTGAGTCGGATAGGGGGACAGATACGCAGTATTTT. This gives the protein CASSESDRGTDTQYF.